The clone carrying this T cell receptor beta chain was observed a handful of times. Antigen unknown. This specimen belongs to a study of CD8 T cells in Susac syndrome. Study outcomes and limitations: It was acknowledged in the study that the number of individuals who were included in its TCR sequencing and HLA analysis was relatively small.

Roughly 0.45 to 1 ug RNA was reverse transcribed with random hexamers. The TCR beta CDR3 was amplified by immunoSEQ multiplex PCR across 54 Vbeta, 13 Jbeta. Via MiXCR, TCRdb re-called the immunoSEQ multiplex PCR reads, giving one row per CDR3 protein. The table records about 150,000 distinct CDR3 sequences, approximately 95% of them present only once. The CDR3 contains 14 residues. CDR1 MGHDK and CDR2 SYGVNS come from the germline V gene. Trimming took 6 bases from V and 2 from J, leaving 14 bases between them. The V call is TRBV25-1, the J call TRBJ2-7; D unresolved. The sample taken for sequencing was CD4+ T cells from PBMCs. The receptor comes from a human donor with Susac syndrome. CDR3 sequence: CASSRGGTTYEQYF. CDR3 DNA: TGTGCCAGCAGCCGAGGCGGAACTACCTACGAGCAGTACTTC.